The 26 T cell receptor beta chains reported below all come from one sample, sequenced in a study of long-term antiretroviral therapy in people with HIV. Sequencing used immunoSEQ v3.0 at survey level. Profiled with immunoSEQ multiplex PCR; TCRdb holds only in-frame clones, not every one. The sample has 20,000 to 25,000 clones; about 91% are singletons. The specimen was unsorted PBMCs, collected 4.4 years after starting antiretroviral therapy. The receptor source for this set is a woman aged 50 to 60 with HIV.

This chain connects TRBV2 to TRBJ1-2; D is unresolved. The CDR3 covers 13 residues. Germline V gene lookup returns CDR1 SNHLY and CDR2 FYNNEI. V dropped 8 bases and J dropped 0 bases, with 10 bases sitting between them. CDR3 sequence (DNA): TGTGCCAGCGTTGAAGTCCCTAACTATGGCTACACCTTC. Amino acid sequence: CASVEVPNYGYTF.

The chain combines TRBV4-3 with TRBJ1-1; D unclear. Trimming stripped 1 base from V and 0 bases from J, with 3 bases between. CDR3 length: 13 amino acids. CDR1 is LGHNA and CDR2 is YSLEER in the germline V gene. The CDR3 spells CASSQGVNTEAFF. In nucleotides, the CDR3 is TGCGCCAGCAGCCAAGGAGTGAACACTGAAGCTTTCTTT.

In its sample, this clone was seen a few times. This chain links TRBV7-8 with TRBJ2-1; D possibly corresponds to TRBD2 (6 bases). V shed 1 base and J shed 0 bases, with 10 bases lying between them. The V gene's germline CDR1 is SGHVS and CDR2 FQNEAQ. This CDR3 comprises 16 residues. The CDR3 loop is CASSLGRGSSYNEQFF. In DNA, the CDR3 is TGTGCCAGCAGCTTAGGACGGGGGAGCTCCTACAATGAGCAGTTCTTC.

The rearrangement joins TRBV6-5 to TRBJ2-3; the match to TRBD2 covers 11 bases. CDR3 length: 16 amino acids. From germline, CDR1 is MNHEY and CDR2 SVGAGI. J lost 4 bases, V lost 2 bases, and 5 bases had no gene match. The CDR3 reads CASSYELAGAADTQYF. In DNA form, the CDR3 reads TGTGCCAGCAGTTACGAACTAGCGGGGGCAGCAGATACGCAGTATTTT.

Here the CDR3 DNA reads TGTGCCAGCAGCGTAGTCCGCGCTGGGGCCAACGTCCTGACTTTC. As protein: CASSVVRAGANVLTF. The chain is built from TRBV9 and TRBJ2-6, with D uncertain. In germline, CDR1 is SGDLS, CDR2 YYNGEE. Trimming cost V 0 bases and J 2 bases, with 6 bases left between them. This CDR3 contains 15 residues.

The chain links TRBV6-1 to TRBJ2-7; D perhaps matches TRBD1 (6 bases). The V gene lost 7 bases and the J gene lost 4 bases, with 20 bases spanning the gap. The CDR3 runs 15 residues. Germline V gives CDR1 MNHNS, CDR2 SASEGT. CDR3 protein: CASTVTGPLSYEQYF. The DNA of the CDR3 is TGTGCCAGCACCGTGACAGGACCCCTATCATACGAGCAGTACTTC.

This clone occurred a few times. This rearrangement joins TRBV29-1 to TRBJ2-7; perhaps TRBD2 as D (5 bases). The germline V and J ends were trimmed by 1 base and 7 bases, with 8 bases remaining between them. The CDR3 is 11 amino acids. Germline V gene data show CDR1 as SQVTM and CDR2 as ANQGSEA. CDR3 nucleotides: TGCAGCGTTGAAGTTGGCGGGGAGCAGTACTTC. It translates to CSVEVGGEQYF.

This chain joins TRBV4-2 and TRBJ2-5; D call uncertain. The CDR3 spans 15 residues. Trimming removed 0 bases from V and 7 bases from J, with 15 bases in between. Germline V gene sequence: CDR1 LGHNA, CDR2 YNFKEQ. CDR3 loop: CASSQDGGVQRTQYF. In DNA form, the CDR3 reads TGTGCCAGCAGCCAAGATGGTGGAGTTCAAAGGACCCAGTACTTC.

This chain connects TRBV7-3 to TRBJ2-2, with unresolved D. Trimming pared 5 bases from V and 7 bases from J, leaving 11 bases between. This CDR3 is 13 amino acids long. Germline values: CDR1 SGHTA, CDR2 FQGTGA. The CDR3 DNA reads as TGTGCCAGCAGCCGAACGGTCGGCGGGGAGCTGTTTTTT. This codes for CASSRTVGGELFF.

The gene calls are TRBV6-5 and TRBJ2-7; D tentatively reads TRBD1 or TRBD2 (5 bases each). V was cut by 6 bases and J by 3 bases, with 12 bases left in between. This CDR3 region has 13 residues. Per germline, CDR1 MNHEY and CDR2 SVGAGI. The CDR3 DNA follows: TGTGCCAGCAGATCCGGGACCAACTACGAGCAGTACTTC. This encodes CASRSGTNYEQYF.

The sample holds a few counts of this clone. The chain carries TRBV4-1 and TRBJ1-2; no reliable D call. This CDR3 comprises 14 residues. The germline V gene encodes CDR1 MGHRA and CDR2 YSYEKL. The V and J ends lost 0 bases and 7 bases respectively, with 12 bases between them. The CDR3 is CASSQDSTGVGYTF. The DNA of the CDR3 is TGCGCCAGCAGCCAAGATTCAACCGGGGTTGGCTACACCTTC.

This chain links TRBV6-6 with TRBJ2-6; D is unresolved. Trimming took 0 bases from V and 0 from J, leaving 6 bases between them. CDR3 length: 16 amino acids. The germline V gene has CDR1 MNHNY and CDR2 SVGAGI (reference sequence). For the CDR3, the DNA is TGTGCCAGCAGTTACTCAAGGAGCTCTGGGGCCAACGTCCTGACTTTC. It translates to CASSYSRSSGANVLTF.

This chain connects TRBV5-6 to TRBJ1-5; 8 bases align to TRBD1. J was trimmed by 1 base and V by 3 bases; bases with no gene match: 9. Germline lookup yields CDR1 SGHDT and CDR2 YYEEEE. This CDR3 comprises 17 residues. CDR3 nucleotide sequence: TGTGCCAGCAGCTCAATGACAGGGGCCCTAAGCAATCAGCCCCAGCATTTT. It yields the protein CASSSMTGALSNQPQHF.

The CDR3 DNA follows: TGCGCCAGCAGCTTGGAAGGACAGGCCTACAATGAGCAGTTCTTC. It codes for CASSLEGQAYNEQFF. The J gene is TRBJ2-1, the V gene TRBV5-1; 7 bases are a match to TRBD1. CDR3 length: 15 amino acids. Trimming at V came to 0 bases and at J to 2 bases, leaving 2 bases not matched to a gene. Germline CDR1 reads SGHRS; CDR2 reads YFSETQ.

J is TRBJ2-1 and V is TRBV5-6; D possibly corresponds to TRBD1 (5 bases). The germline CDR1 and CDR2 sequences are SGHDT and YYEEEE. This CDR3 region has 11 residues. Trimming removed 2 bases at V and 12 bases at J, with 9 bases between. DNA of the CDR3: TGTGCCAGCAGCTTCCTCGACAGGCAGTTCTTC. It encodes CASSFLDRQFF.

The J gene is TRBJ1-5, the V gene TRBV27; TRBD1 might be the D (5 bases). Deletions cut 7 bases from V and 9 bases from J, with 13 bases between. This CDR3 region has 12 residues. Germline V gene data show CDR1 as MNHEY and CDR2 as SMNVEV (reference sequence). The CDR3 spells CASNKLGGPQHF. CDR3 DNA sequence: TGTGCCAGCAATAAGCTCGGGGGGCCCCAGCATTTT.

The chain joins TRBV2 to TRBJ1-3; 8 bases map to TRBD1. CDR1 and CDR2 (germline): SNHLY, FYNNEI. Trimming at V came to 4 bases and at J to 2 bases, leaving 1 base not matched to a gene. CDR3 length: 14 residues. The CDR3 reads CASSAQGAGNTIYF. Written as DNA, the CDR3 is TGTGCCAGCAGTGCACAGGGGGCTGGAAACACCATATATTTT.

This chain connects TRBV6-1 to TRBJ1-2; D is uncertain. V was cut by 5 bases and J by 1 base, with 11 bases left in between. Germline V gene sequence: CDR1 MNHNS, CDR2 SASEGT. This CDR3 has 14 amino acids. As DNA, the CDR3 is TGTGCCAGCAGTATTCGCGGAGATAACTATGGCTACACCTTC. It translates to CASSIRGDNYGYTF.

The chain combines TRBV19 with TRBJ1-6, with 11 bases aligning to TRBD1. V shed 7 bases and J 9 bases; nucleotides not matched to a gene: 5. Germline V gene lookup returns CDR1 LNHDA and CDR2 SQIVND (reference sequence). The CDR3 loop spans 14 amino acids. CDR3 residues: CASTRTGGFSPLHF. CDR3 in DNA: TGTGCCAGTACCCGGACAGGGGGCTTTTCACCCCTCCACTTT.

The rearrangement joins TRBV6-1 to TRBJ2-2, with a possible D match to TRBD1 (6 bases). Per germline, CDR1 MNHNS and CDR2 SASEGT. CDR3 length equals 15 residues. Trimming removed 4 bases from V and 6 bases from J, with 15 bases in between. The DNA for the CDR3 is TGTGCCAGCAGTGCGTTCCAGGGGCAGTCCGGGGAGCTGTTTTTT. As protein: CASSAFQGQSGELFF.

This clone was observed a handful of times. The rearrangement joins TRBV6-1 to TRBJ2-7; 9 bases fit TRBD1. J gave up 2 bases and V 4 bases, and 6 bases lay outside the gene matches. CDR1 and CDR2 (germline): MNHNS, SASEGT. The CDR3 runs to 15 residues. CDR3 sequence: CASSVTGTGTYEQYF. In nucleotides, the CDR3 is TGTGCCAGCAGTGTAACCGGGACAGGGACCTACGAGCAGTACTTC.

The chain is built from TRBV28 and TRBJ1-3; D gene ambiguous. Germline loops: CDR1 MDHEN, CDR2 SYDVKM. The V end lost 5 bases, the J end lost 2 bases, and 13 bases lay between the germline ends. The CDR3 runs to 15 residues. The CDR3 DNA is TGTGCCAGCAGTCTCGACCGCAGTCCTGGAAACACCATATATTTT. This sequence encodes CASSLDRSPGNTIYF.

V gene TRBV5-1 combines with J gene TRBJ2-1, with 7 nucleotides matching TRBD1. Looked up from germline, CDR1 is SGHRS and CDR2 is YFSETQ. Trimming cost V 3 bases and J 2 bases; bases outside gene matches: 5. This CDR3 is built from 15 residues. CDR3 nucleotides: TGCGCCAGCAGCTCGACAGGGCGGGCCTACAATGAGCAGTTCTTC. As protein: CASSSTGRAYNEQFF.

The rearrangement links TRBV7-9 to TRBJ1-2, with 8 bases matching TRBD1. V trimming: 5 bases; J trimming: 4 bases; junction bases outside the gene matches: 15. In germline, CDR1 is SEHNR, CDR2 FQNEAQ (reference sequence). CDR3 length: 17 residues. CDR3 sequence reads: CASSRRTGSPQSYGYTF. The CDR3 DNA reads TGTGCCAGCAGCCGCAGGACAGGGTCCCCCCAAAGCTATGGCTACACCTTC.

The V call is TRBV29-1, the J call TRBJ2-3; possible D gene TRBD1, 5 bases. Looked up from germline, CDR1 is SQVTM and CDR2 is ANQGSEA. V lost 5 bases and J lost 0, with 15 bases in between. This CDR3 has 15 amino acids. Written as DNA, the CDR3 is TGCAGCGTTACCAGGGTTTCGGCTAGCACAGATACGCAGTATTTT. Translated, it gives CSVTRVSASTDTQYF.

The rearrangement uses TRBV19 and TRBJ2-3; TRBD2 agrees at 8 bases. The CDR3 totals 15 residues. Germline-derived CDR1 and CDR2 are LNHDA and SQIVND (reference sequence). The V segment lost 3 bases and the J segment 3 bases; nucleotides outside the gene matches: 5. CDR3: CASSMSTSGTDTQYF. CDR3 coding DNA: TGTGCCAGTAGTATGAGTACTAGCGGAACAGATACGCAGTATTTT.